This T cell receptor (beta chain) was obtained from a study of shared clonotypes between healthy human individuals. Clones were sequenced by immunoSEQ multiplex PCR, and TCRdb holds only the in-frame ones, with some missing. The sample comprises hundreds of thousands of clones, around 93% of which are singletons, and less than 25% rests with the top ten. The CDR3 extends over 14 amino acids. V was pared by 1 base and J by 3 bases, with 10 bases between. In germline, CDR1 is LNHDA, CDR2 SQIVND (reference sequence). Cells designated naive CD8 were CD45RO-negative and were positively selected for CCR7, with terminally differentiated effector memory CD45RA+ cells excluded.

The source material was naive CD8+ T cells sorted from blood. The clonotype comes from a man aged 25-45 years in good health. The chain couples TRBV19 to TRBJ2-7; D might be TRBD1 or TRBD2, each matching 5 bases. CDR3 protein: CASSIAGDLYEQYF. CDR3 nucleotides: TGTGCCAGTAGTATAGCCGGGGACCTCTACGAGCAGTACTTC.